The 7 T cell receptor beta chains below all came from one sample that was sequenced in a study of OX40 agonist ivuxolimab in advanced cancers. Method: immunoSEQ multiplex PCR; TCRdb's copy keeps in-frame clones and lacks some. This sample has about 100,000 clones; about 91% occur once, and the top ten carry roughly 0.66%. The source was CD4+ or CD8+ T cells sorted from blood, collected in a trial of the OX40 agonist ivuxolimab. These receptors were taken from an adult with an advanced solid tumor such as melanoma, head and neck, liver or kidney cancer.

J is TRBJ1-1 and V is TRBV7-3; TRBD1 is a possible D gene (5 bases). Germline V gives CDR1 SGHTA, CDR2 FQGTGA. This CDR3 has 13 amino acids. Trimming removed 3 bases from V and 1 base from J, with 6 bases in between. In DNA form, the CDR3 reads TGTGCCAGCAGCTTCCAGGGGAACACTGAAGCTTTCTTT. Its protein product is CASSFQGNTEAFF.

The V and J genes are TRBV10-1 and TRBJ2-1; TRBD2 matches at 10 bases. Looked up from germline, CDR1 is WNHNN and CDR2 is SYGVQD (reference sequence). This CDR3 is 15 amino acids long. V gave up 6 bases and J gave up 4 bases; unmatched junction bases: 6. CDR3 nucleotide sequence: TGCGCCAGCAGCCGGACTAGCGGACAGTACAATGAGCAGTTCTTC. Translated, it gives CASSRTSGQYNEQFF.

This chain connects TRBV7-3 to TRBJ2-2; TRBD2 matches 9 bases. J was trimmed by 5 bases and V by 2 bases; bases with no gene match: 3. This CDR3 has 15 amino acids. The V gene's germline CDR1 is SGHTA and CDR2 FQGTGA. CDR3: CASSLAGGETGELFF. In DNA form, the CDR3 reads TGTGCCAGCAGCTTAGCGGGAGGGGAAACCGGGGAGCTGTTTTTT.

The chain couples TRBV6-5 to TRBJ1-2, with D possibly being TRBD1 (5 bases). The CDR3 runs 14 residues. Germline V gene data show CDR1 as MNHEY and CDR2 as SVGAGI. Trimming removed 2 bases from V and 2 bases from J, with 9 bases in between. In DNA form, the CDR3 reads TGTGCCAGCAGTTACCAGGGATTAAACTATGGCTACACCTTC. Translation gives CASSYQGLNYGYTF.

The chain carries TRBV14 and TRBJ1-2; a weak D match, TRBD1 (6 bases). Between the trimmed V and J ends, which lost 6 bases and 4 bases, there was a span of 12 bases. This CDR3 has 13 amino acids. Germline values: CDR1 SGHDN, CDR2 FVKESK. This CDR3 is CASSYRVGYGYTF. CDR3 DNA: TGTGCCAGCAGTTACAGGGTTGGCTATGGCTACACCTTC.

The chain carries TRBV6-5 and TRBJ2-6; D call uncertain. This CDR3 region has 14 residues. Trimming cost V 10 bases and J 0 bases, with 10 bases left between them. The germline V gene encodes CDR1 MNHEY and CDR2 SVGAGI. The CDR3 sequence is CATKVYSGANVLTF. CDR3 nucleotide sequence: TGTGCCACTAAGGTATACTCTGGGGCCAACGTCCTGACTTTC.

This chain uses TRBV27 with TRBJ2-3; D is perhaps TRBD1 (6 bases). Germline V gene sequence: CDR1 MNHEY, CDR2 SMNVEV (reference sequence). Trimming pared 2 bases from V and 4 bases from J, leaving 16 bases between. The CDR3 runs to 16 residues. Here the CDR3 DNA reads TGTGCCAGCAGTTTACGGCCAGGGGTTGTCGCAGATACGCAGTATTTT. It specifies CASSLRPGVVADTQYF.